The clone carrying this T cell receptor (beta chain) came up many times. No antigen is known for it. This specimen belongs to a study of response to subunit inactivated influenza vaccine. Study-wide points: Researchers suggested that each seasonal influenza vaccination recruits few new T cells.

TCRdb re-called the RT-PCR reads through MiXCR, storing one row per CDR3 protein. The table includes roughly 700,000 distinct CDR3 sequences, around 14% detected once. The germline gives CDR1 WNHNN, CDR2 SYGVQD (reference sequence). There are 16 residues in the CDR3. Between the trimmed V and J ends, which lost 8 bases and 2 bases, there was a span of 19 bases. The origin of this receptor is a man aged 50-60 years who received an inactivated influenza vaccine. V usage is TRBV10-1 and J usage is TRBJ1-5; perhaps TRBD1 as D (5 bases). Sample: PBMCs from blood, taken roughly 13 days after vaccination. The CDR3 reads CASPGKVVLGNQPQHF. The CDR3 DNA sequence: TGCGCCAGCCCAGGGAAGGTGGTATTGGGCAATCAGCCCCAGCATTTT.